This record looks at one T cell receptor beta chain sequence and its context. PCR was performed using 60 Vbeta and 13 Jbeta primers. The repertoire was sequenced with immunoSEQ multiplex PCR; TCRdb's copy has only in-frame clones and lacks some. The table records approximately 160,000 clones, 76% of them present only once. CDR1 is LNHDA and CDR2 is SQIVND in the germline V gene (reference sequence). This CDR3 spans 16 amino acids. Trimming cost V 5 bases and J 4 bases; bases outside gene matches: 9. The data originate from a study of cytomegalovirus exposure and HLA in healthy donors. Sequenced sample: PBMCs. The V and J genes are TRBV19 and TRBJ1-2, with 11 bases lining up with TRBD1. This receptor was identified in a female donor in good health and CMV-seronegative. CDR3 bases: TGTGCCAGTAGTCCATCCCCGGGACAGGGGGGCTATGGCTACACCTTC. This translates into CASSPSPGQGGYGYTF.